The rows below give T cell receptor beta chains drawn from one sample of a study of cytotoxic CD8 clonotypes in ibrutinib-treated CLL. The assay was immunoSEQ multiplex PCR, and TCRdb's table has in-frame clones only and misses some. The sample records 150,000 to 250,000 clones, over 55% being singletons. Here the sequenced sample was PBMCs, taken after 24 months of ibrutinib treatment. The receptors were gathered from a human donor with chronic lymphocytic leukemia. Both conserved end residues are part of each CDR3. The D gene is left open where the match is weak. The size of a clone is reported for some rows only, either as once, few or many, or as a class for expanded clones.

V	J	D	size	CDR3	DNA
TRBV9	TRBJ2-1	TRBD2	NA	CASSVASGYNEQFF	TGTGCCAGCAGCGTTGCTAGCGGCTACAATGAGCAGTTCTTC
TRBV6-6	TRBJ2-2	NA	NA	CASSRDTPNTGELFF	TGTGCCAGCAGCCGCGACACCCCGAACACCGGGGAGCTGTTTTTT
TRBV6-1	TRBJ1-2	NA	NA	CASSGEVQGTNYGYTF	TGTGCCAGCAGTGGGGAGGTCCAGGGAACTAACTATGGCTACACCTTC
TRBV11-2	TRBJ1-1	NA	NA	CASSLDPRGVTEAFF	TGTGCCAGCAGCTTAGACCCGAGGGGTGTTACTGAAGCTTTCTTT
TRBV6-5	TRBJ2-7	TRBD1	NA	CASSYGGQGYEQYF	TGTGCCAGCAGTTACGGAGGACAGGGCTACGAGCAGTACTTC
TRBV10-2	TRBJ2-5	TRBD1	once	CASRKPGQYRETQYF	TGCGCCAGCAGAAAACCGGGACAGTATCGAGAGACCCAGTACTTC
TRBV18	TRBJ1-2	TRBD1	NA	CASSRQTGTGSDYTF	TGTGCCAGCTCACGGCAAACCGGGACAGGGAGCGACTACACCTTC
TRBV9	TRBJ2-2	TRBD1	NA	CATGQGSGELFF	TGTGCCACGGGACAGGGGTCCGGGGAGCTGTTTTTT
TRBV7-3	TRBJ2-7	TRBD1	NA	CASSFGQGYEQYF	TGTGCCAGCAGCTTCGGACAGGGTTACGAGCAGTACTTC
TRBV9	TRBJ1-1	NA	NA	CASSVSNTNEAFF	TGTGCCAGCAGCGTATCTAACACCAATGAAGCTTTCTTT
TRBV5-1	TRBJ1-1	TRBD1	few	CASSWGTGFEAFF	TGCGCCAGCAGCTGGGGGACAGGATTTGAAGCTTTCTTT
TRBV9	TRBJ2-2	TRBD1	NA	CASTPGPGQFTGELFF	TGTGCCAGCACCCCCGGCCCGGGACAGTTCACCGGGGAGCTGTTTTTT
TRBV19	TRBJ2-3	TRBD2	NA	CASSMTASGQDTQYF	TGTGCCAGTAGTATGACGGCTAGCGGACAAGATACGCAGTATTTT
TRBV27	TRBJ1-2	NA	NA	CASGGFYGYTF	TGTGCCTCCGGGGGCTTCTATGGCTACACCTTC
TRBV7-9	TRBJ1-2	NA	NA	CASSLAVGLGYGYTF	TGTGCCAGCAGCTTAGCGGTGGGGCTGGGCTATGGCTACACCTTC
TRBV4-3	TRBJ2-5	TRBD2	few	CASSQGTSAQETQYF	TGCGCCAGCAGCCAAGGGACTAGCGCTCAAGAGACCCAGTACTTC
TRBV4-2	TRBJ2-1	NA	NA	CASSQDDSYEQFF	TGTGCCAGCAGCCAAGATGATAGCTATGAGCAGTTCTTC
TRBV5-6	TRBJ2-1	NA	NA	CASSYGYNEQFF	TGTGCCAGCAGCTATGGTTACAATGAGCAGTTCTTC
TRBV30	TRBJ2-3	TRBD2	NA	CAWSKLAGRDTQYF	TGTGCCTGGAGTAAACTAGCGGGTAGAGATACGCAGTATTTT
TRBV7-9	TRBJ2-7	NA	NA	CASSLSRDLQYF	TGTGCCAGCAGCTTATCCCGGGATCTGCAGTACTTC
TRBV27	TRBJ2-3	TRBD1	NA	CASSDRGGQGRADTQYF	TGTGCCAGCAGTGACAGGGGGGGACAGGGGAGAGCAGATACGCAGTATTTT
TRBV19	TRBJ2-6	TRBD1	NA	CASEGQGKEANVLTF	TGTGCCAGCGAGGGACAGGGGAAGGAGGCCAACGTCCTGACTTTC
TRBV28	TRBJ1-2	NA	NA	CASTATGFHGYTF	TGTGCCAGCACCGCCACAGGGTTCCATGGCTACACCTTC
TRBV29-1	TRBJ1-1	NA	NA	CSVDTEAFF	TGCAGCGTTGACACTGAAGCTTTCTTT
TRBV30	TRBJ1-3	NA	NA	CAWSVDSGNTIYF	TGTGCCTGGAGTGTGGATTCTGGAAACACCATATATTTT
TRBV4-2	TRBJ2-1	TRBD2	NA	CASSRSSGRTPYNEQFF	TGTGCCAGCAGCAGGTCTAGCGGGCGTACGCCCTACAATGAGCAGTTCTTC
TRBV30	TRBJ2-1	TRBD2	NA	CAWFPGLGSSGSYNEQFF	TGTGCCTGGTTTCCCGGACTAGGCTCTAGTGGCTCCTACAATGAGCAGTTCTTC
TRBV6-5	TRBJ1-2	NA	once	CASSYAGGYGYTF	TGTGCCAGCAGTTATGCCGGGGGCTATGGCTACACCTTC
TRBV5-3	TRBJ1-1	NA	few	CARSTGTGPTEAFF	TGTGCCAGAAGCACTGGGACCGGACCCACTGAAGCTTTCTTT
TRBV5-1	TRBJ1-4	NA	once	CASSLVTGYPDEKLFF	TGCGCCAGCAGCTTGGTCACCGGGTACCCAGATGAAAAACTGTTTTTT
TRBV7-6	TRBJ2-7	TRBD1	NA	CASSPRTGPSNEQYF	TGTGCCAGCAGCCCCCGGACAGGGCCCAGCAACGAGCAGTACTTC
TRBV7-8	TRBJ2-2	NA	NA	CASSLNTGELFF	TGTGCCAGCAGCCTCAACACCGGGGAGCTGTTTTTT
TRBV9	TRBJ2-1	TRBD2	NA	CASSGPGGLAEPNSYNEQFF	TGTGCCAGCAGTGGGCCGGGGGGGCTAGCCGAGCCCAACTCCTACAATGAGCAGTTCTTC
TRBV2	TRBJ1-5	NA	NA	CASSEDGYSNQPQHF	TGTGCCAGCAGTGAGGACGGTTATAGCAATCAGCCCCAGCATTTT
TRBV15	TRBJ2-3	NA	once	CATSRDTYGGGTQYF	TGTGCCACCAGCAGAGACACGTACGGCGGAGGTACGCAGTATTTT
TRBV5-1	TRBJ2-7	TRBD1	few	CASSGRQGTHDEQYF	TGCGCCAGCAGCGGACGACAGGGGACGCACGACGAGCAGTACTTC
TRBV5-1	TRBJ2-1	NA	NA	CASSLEPGRSYNEQFF	TGCGCCAGCAGCTTGGAACCGGGCCGATCCTACAATGAGCAGTTCTTC
TRBV7-2	TRBJ1-1	NA	NA	CASSLQPMNTEAFF	TGTGCCAGCAGCTTACAGCCGATGAACACTGAAGCTTTCTTT
TRBV25-1	TRBJ2-2	TRBD1	few	CASRGQINTGELFF	TGTGCCAGCAGGGGACAGATTAACACCGGGGAGCTGTTTTTT
TRBV18	TRBJ2-6	NA	NA	CASSPPGRGGANVLTF	TGTGCCAGCTCACCACCGGGCCGGGGTGGGGCCAACGTCCTGACTTTC
TRBV28	TRBJ2-5	NA	NA	CASSLETGPHNF	TGTGCCAGCAGTTTGGAAACGGGACCCCATAACTTC
TRBV28	TRBJ2-7	NA	NA	CASLEAGVSYEQYF	TGTGCCAGCCTAGAGGCAGGGGTCTCCTACGAGCAGTACTTC
TRBV9	TRBJ2-7	TRBD2	NA	CASSVSGRVYEQYF	TGTGCCAGCAGCGTCAGCGGGAGAGTTTACGAGCAGTACTTC
TRBV15	TRBJ1-5	NA	NA	CATSMGPGIGNQPQHF	TGTGCCACCAGCATGGGACCTGGAATAGGCAATCAGCCCCAGCATTTT
TRBV29-1	TRBJ2-7	NA	NA	CSALNYEQYF	TGCAGCGCACTCAACTACGAGCAGTACTTC
TRBV4-2	TRBJ1-2	NA	NA	CASSPPVGTGQGYTF	TGTGCCAGCAGCCCGCCAGTGGGGACCGGACAGGGCTACACCTTC
TRBV15	TRBJ1-3	NA	NA	CATSRSYSSGNTIYF	TGTGCCACCAGCCGATCCTACAGCTCTGGAAACACCATATATTTT
TRBV19	TRBJ1-2	TRBD1	NA	CASSRDRSYGYTF	TGTGCCAGTAGCCGGGACAGGTCTTATGGCTACACCTTC
TRBV27	TRBJ2-2	NA	NA	CASSFGFGELFF	TGTGCCAGCAGTTTTGGATTCGGGGAGCTGTTTTTT
TRBV6-6	TRBJ2-2	NA	NA	CASTIQGNTGELFF	TGTGCCAGCACAATACAGGGCAACACCGGGGAGCTGTTTTTT
TRBV30	TRBJ1-5	TRBD1	NA	CAWNSGTGVDQPQHF	TGTGCCTGGAATTCCGGGACAGGGGTGGATCAGCCCCAGCATTTT
TRBV25-1	TRBJ2-5	NA	NA	CASSESTETQYF	TGTGCCAGCAGTGAATCGACTGAGACCCAGTACTTC
TRBV27	TRBJ1-2	NA	few	CASSLSPRHYGYTF	TGTGCCAGCAGTTTATCCCCACGCCATTATGGCTACACCTTC